This T cell receptor beta chain was captured by sequencing in a study of patients and donors after allogeneic stem cell transplantation. The table lists this clonotype with a few counts. Germline CDR1 is SGHVS and CDR2 is FQNEAQ. Deletions cut 3 bases from V and 1 base from J, with 9 bases between. CDR3 size: 14 residues. TCRdb itself ran the RT-PCR reads through MiXCR, one entry per CDR3 protein. The sample holds about 960,000 distinct CDR3 sequences, approximately 19% seen once. This sequence originates from a human donor who was either an allogeneic HSCT recipient or a stem cell or donor lymphocyte infusion donor (not recorded which). It is not recorded whose cells these are; they may come from a transplant donor. Material: blood, either unsorted or a sorted T cell fraction (not recorded which). The chain has TRBV7-8 and TRBJ1-1; no clear D gene. Here the CDR3 DNA reads TGTGCCAGCAGCTTCTCACAGAGGAACACTGAAGCTTTCTTT. Amino acids: CASSFSQRNTEAFF.